Given below is one T cell receptor beta chain in context. This clonotype was counted only a few times. Its cognate antigen has yet to be identified. Base qualities are missing; no much larger clone stands one base away. These data originate in a study of T cells in Graves' hyperthyroidism and ophthalmopathy (dated by TCRdb to 2018 to 2020). With regard to the full study: Peripheral blood samples were taken at initial diagnosis, before any treatment was given. An independent validation cohort of under 20 hyperthyroidism patients and about 16 patients who later progressed to ophthalmopathy tested prospective prediction of ophthalmopathy. After sampling, hyperthyroidism patients received methimazole starting at 30 mg daily, and ophthalmopathy patients received high-dose intravenous methylprednisolone. The 75 to 100 discovery patients were randomly split 7:3 into training and test sets. The study also compared thyroid tissue and blood T-cell repertoires from roughly six Graves' hyperthyroidism patients. To identify distinguishing TCR V-J signatures, a discovery cohort of about 100 patients was used, comprising fewer than 45 with Graves' ophthalmopathy and around 60 with stable Graves' hyperthyroidism. The paper describes TCR Vbeta CDR3 sequencing of 135 peripheral blood samples, made up of 43 ophthalmopathy patients, around 78 hyperthyroidism patients and 17 progressor patients. On the study overall, not on this receptor specifically: In validation, progression to ophthalmopathy was predicted by the model with 70.59% sensitivity and roughly 76% specificity, a median of roughly 6 months before onset. Ophthalmopathy was separated from stable hyperthyroidism by a 13 V-J signature model, with over 85% sensitivity and around 81% specificity obtained in cross-validation and 80%/75% obtained in testing. No statistical method was used to fix the sample size in advance, and group allocation was not hidden from the investigators. Most expanded thyroid clonotypes (frequency above 0.001) were also detected in blood, a finding suggesting that blood repertoires may reflect thyroid immune responses.

TCR beta CDR3 regions were amplified from RNA transcripts. The first round of RT-PCR for the TCR CDR3 was performed with the HTBI primer set and the Qiagen OneStep RT-PCR kit. The libraries were constructed in a second round of multiplex PCR and then size-selected and purified. Libraries were sequenced paired-end with 100 bp reads on an Illumina HiSeq2000. In the source study's methods: SOAPnuke was used to process the raw data, throwing out any read that contained adapters or uncalled bases, had a mean Phred below 15, or lacked an exact constant-primer or identifier match. High-quality paired reads were merged with COPE v1.2.5, and unique nucleotide sequences were defined as clonotypes. MiTCR v1.1 was used to align the clonotypes against IMGT TRBV, TRBD and TRBJ reference segments. The analysis was restricted to V-J combinations with a frequency above 0.0001, which together covered approximately 99% of the repertoires. The TCS score was defined as F50 (clonal expansion) divided by E x V (chaos), with BLOSUM62-based TCRdist calculated between CDR3 peptides within each V-J. Welch's t-statistics and random forest reduced roughly 500 V-J features to roughly 13, which were used in a naive Bayes classifier (R e1071). TCRdb cleaned the public reads at Q25 with fastp, built clones with MiXCR and kept in-frame beta chains. Each CDR3 protein gets just one entry, which takes the most common genes and DNA from the rows behind it. The V and J calls and clone size come from TCRdb's table, not from the authors' own analysis. The sample table lists 300,000 to 500,000 distinct CDR3 sequences, more than 12% of them with a count of one. The top ten clones comprise 30% to 35% of the sample.

A patient counted as having stable Graves' hyperthyroidism if no progression to ophthalmopathy occurred over 18 months of follow-up. Hyperthyroidism patients were newly diagnosed, had a disease duration of under 2 months, and were aged 18 to 65 years. Exclusion was applied to patients with uncontrolled infections, other autoimmune diseases, pregnancy or lactation. Diagnoses were established on the basis of clinical symptoms, serum thyroxine and TRAb, thyroid ultrasound, and orbital computed tomography. PBMCs were separated from over 9 ml of fresh peripheral blood using Ficoll-Paque density gradient centrifugation. Total RNA was extracted using Trizol reagent, and RNA quality was assessed on an Agilent 2100 Bioanalyzer. Cut back by 0 bases and 3 bases, the V and J ends lie 13 bases apart. Its CDR3 holds 15 amino acids, cysteine through phenylalanine. Only the CDR3 DNA stays, 45 bases, in frame from base 1. Per the germline V gene (reference sequence), SGHKS is the CDR1 and YYEKEE is the CDR2.

The receptor's source is a woman between 25 and 40 years old with Graves' hyperthyroidism. The source material was blood. Recombination linked TRBV5-5 to TRBJ2-7; confidence is insufficient to name the D gene. The CDR3 region reads CASSLDPQGIYEQYF. Here is the DNA: TGTGCCAGCAGCTTGGACCCACAAGGGATCTACGAGCAGTACTTC.